One T cell receptor beta chain is described in this entry. Its recognized antigen is unknown. Base qualities are not at hand, and no much larger clone is one base apart. The data stem from a study of T cell changes during pregnancy in multiple sclerosis (dated by TCRdb to the late 2010s). At the level of the whole study: Changes in the T cell repertoire over the course of pregnancy were examined in this study in women with multiple sclerosis.

Library construction relied on the immunoSEQ multiplex PCR assay. This immuneACCESS table, as held by TCRdb, lists in-frame sequences with V and J called but not all clones. Of the missing ones, under half trace to an unresolved V gene in checked studies; the others have no known cause. This sample comprises nearly 60,000 clones, about 89% of them detected only once. Clones ranked in the top ten supply about 0.49% of the sample. The germline V gene encodes CDR1 SGHNT and CDR2 YENEEA. V was cut back by 2 bases and J by 15 bases, leaving a gap of 11 bases between them. The cysteine opens and the phenylalanine closes a CDR3 of 11 amino acids. The only DNA kept is the CDR3, 33 bases in frame from the first base.

This receptor was identified in a female donor in good health, enrolled as a control in a pregnancy study. The input for sequencing was CD4+ T cells from peripheral blood mononuclear cells, taken after pregnancy. The rearranged segments are TRBV11-3 and TRBJ2-1; D gene: possibly TRBD2, on 6 matching bases. The CDR3 has the sequence CASSLLREAFF. At the DNA level, the sequence is TGTGCCAGCAGCTTACTCAGGGAGGCGTTCTTC.